This T cell receptor beta chain was documented in a study of T cell repertoires in ileal Crohn's disease. Across the study: Every patient was operated on for stricturing (about 60%) or penetrating (39%) complications. Findings and limits, study-wide: Mucosal expansions were suggested to be mainly CD8 T cells. Endoscopic recurrence occurred in every patient whose clonality exceeded 26.8%.

Here immunoSEQ multiplex PCR was the method, and the copy in TCRdb shows in-frame clones only, minus some. The table lists about 7,400 clones, 81% of them singletons. Patients were adults with ileal or ileocolonic Crohn's disease needing resection. V was pared by 1 base and J by 5 bases, with 1 base of the junction left unmatched. Per germline, CDR1 LNHDA and CDR2 SQIVND (reference sequence). The CDR3 totals 13 residues. This clone was seen only once. The antigen is undetermined. Sample: ileal tissue. The receptor comes from an adult with Crohn's disease. The chain is built from TRBV19 and TRBJ2-5; 7 nucleotides line up with TRBD2. Written as DNA, the CDR3 is TGTGCCAGTAGTATAGTCGGGAGGGAGACCCAGTACTTC. Protein sequence: CASSIVGRETQYF.